These 15 T cell receptor beta chains were all obtained from the same sample, sequenced in a study of T-cell reconstitution after alpha-beta-depleted transplantation in children. Unique molecular identifiers tagged the TCRbeta library. TCRdb recomputed calls from the PCR reads with MiXCR, one row per CDR3 protein. Of some 300,000 distinct CDR3 sequences detected, about 7.3% appear once; the ten largest clones hold about 9.3%. For these TCRs, the target antigens are not known. Findings and caveats of the study: One year after transplant, T-cell counts and diversity came mostly from newly produced T cells.

The starting material was peripheral blood, obtained 360 days after TCRalphabeta/CD19-depleted stem cell transplant. These receptors all come from a female patient aged 2-10 years who had a stem cell transplant for Fanconi anemia, so the T cells may come from the graft donor.

V and J are TRBV12-3 or TRBV12-4 and TRBJ2-7; 7 nucleotides match TRBD2. J gave up 0 bases and V 9 bases, and 5 bases lay outside the gene matches. The CDR3 length is 13 residues. The CDR3 DNA reads TGTGCCAGTGCCGGGACTAACTCCTACGAGCAGTACTTC. Encoded protein: CASAGTNSYEQYF.

This clonotype was seen more than once but under ten times. The chain couples TRBV15 to TRBJ1-5; no clear D. V was cut by 4 bases and J by 5 bases, with 9 bases left in between. Germline loops: CDR1 LNHNV, CDR2 YYDKDF (reference sequence). The CDR3 covers 13 residues. The chain's CDR3 is CATSIGRDQPQHF. The CDR3 nucleotides read TGTGCCACCAGCATCGGTAGGGATCAGCCCCAGCATTTT.

In its sample, this clonotype was seen many times. The CDR3 is CSALSWGVDLSSYNEQFF. DNA of the CDR3: TGCAGCGCTCTTTCGTGGGGCGTGGACCTCTCCTCCTACAATGAGCAGTTCTTC. This rearrangement joins TRBV29-1 to TRBJ2-1; the D gene is possibly TRBD1 (5 bases). Germline values: CDR1 SQVTM, CDR2 ANQGSEA. This CDR3 comprises 18 residues. V dropped 7 bases and J dropped 0 bases, with 25 bases sitting between them.

This chain joins TRBV30 and TRBJ1-6; 7 bases map to TRBD1. The CDR3 has 15 residues. The germline gives CDR1 GTSNPN, CDR2 SVGIG (reference sequence). Losses at the gene ends were 3 bases for V and 5 bases for J; bases not matched to a gene: 7. CDR3 region: CAWRFRGRDNSPLHF. CDR3 nucleotides: TGTGCCTGGAGATTCAGGGGGAGGGATAATTCACCCCTCCACTTT.

Many counts were recorded for this clonotype. V and J are TRBV13 and TRBJ1-2; no firm D call. CDR1 PRHDT and CDR2 FYEKMQ come from the germline V gene (reference sequence). The CDR3 covers 13 residues. V dropped 0 bases and J dropped 4 bases, with 6 bases sitting between them. The CDR3 reads CASSLGMGYGYTF. CDR3 sequence (DNA): TGTGCCAGCAGCTTAGGGATGGGCTATGGCTACACCTTC. The whole variable domain, remainder taken from reference TRBV13 and TRBJ1-2, is AAGVIQSPRHLIKEKRETATLKCYPIPRHDTVYWYQQGPGQDPQFLISFYEKMQSDKGSIPDRFSAQQFSDYHSELNMSSLELGDSALYFCASSLGMGYGYTFGSGTRLTVV.

This clonotype was counted many times. V and J are TRBV24-1 and TRBJ2-5; 7 bases agree with TRBD1. The trim removed 5 bases at V and 7 bases at J, leaving 6 bases unmatched. The CDR3 sequence is 13 residues long. CDR1 is KGHDR and CDR2 is SFDVKD in the germline V gene. The DNA for the CDR3 is TGTGCCACCAGTGCCAAGACAGGGACGACCCAGTACTTC. It yields the protein CATSAKTGTTQYF.

This clonotype showed up many times. J is TRBJ1-2 and V is TRBV5-1; D call uncertain. V lost 4 bases and J lost 2, with 15 bases in between. This CDR3 region has 15 residues. The V gene's germline CDR1 is SGHRS and CDR2 YFSETQ. This CDR3 reads CASSPQPPPNYGYTF. The CDR3 DNA reads as TGCGCCAGCAGCCCACAACCCCCCCCCAACTATGGCTACACCTTC.

In its sample, this clonotype was seen a few times. The chain has TRBV6-2 or TRBV6-3 and TRBJ2-1; TRBD2 is a possible D gene (6 bases). The length of the CDR3 is 15 residues. The V gene lost 6 bases and the J gene lost 2 bases, with 14 bases spanning the gap. Germline V gives CDR1 MNHEY, CDR2 SVGEGT. CDR3 in DNA: TGTGCCAGCAGCTACGCGGGGCCGGCCTACAATGAGCAGTTCTTC. Its protein product is CASSYAGPAYNEQFF.

This clonotype has at least ten counts. The rearrangement joins TRBV5-1 to TRBJ2-5; D remains unclear. The CDR3 is made up of 12 amino acids. Between the trimmed V and J ends, which lost 2 bases and 4 bases, there was a span of 6 bases. The germline V gene encodes CDR1 SGHRS and CDR2 YFSETQ. CDR3 in DNA: TGCGCCAGCAGCTTCACCGGAGAGACCCAGTACTTC. Protein sequence: CASSFTGETQYF.

This clonotype was picked up many times. The DNA for the CDR3 is TGCGCCAGCAGCCGTCTAGCGGGGGGCCTCTACAATGAGCAGTTCTTC. Residues: CASSRLAGGLYNEQFF. The V and J genes are TRBV5-1 and TRBJ2-1; 11 nucleotides line up with TRBD2. Germline V gene sequence: CDR1 SGHRS, CDR2 YFSETQ. Trimming at V came to 4 bases and at J to 3 bases, leaving 6 bases not matched to a gene. The CDR3 runs to 16 residues.

The table lists this clonotype with many counts. The chain combines TRBV4-2 with TRBJ2-3; D not resolved. The CDR3 contains 13 residues. V lost 0 bases to trimming and J lost 6 bases, with 7 bases between them. The germline V gene has CDR1 LGHNA and CDR2 YNFKEQ. DNA of the CDR3: TGTGCCAGCAGCCAAGATGACTTGGATACGCAGTATTTT. It codes for CASSQDDLDTQYF.

This clonotype came up many times. The chain carries TRBV6-4 and TRBJ2-2; D is possibly TRBD2 (5 bases). The ends were cut back, 2 bases at V and 7 bases at J, with 11 bases in the middle. The germline gives CDR1 MRHNA, CDR2 SNTAGT. The CDR3 has 14 amino acids. The CDR3 DNA sequence: TGTGCCAGCAGTGACCCGTGGGGAGTCGGGGAGCTGTTTTTT. This sequence encodes CASSDPWGVGELFF.

This clonotype has ten or more counts. The chain joins TRBV20-1 to TRBJ2-1; 7 bases fit TRBD2. In germline, CDR1 is DFQATT, CDR2 SNEGSKA (reference sequence). Germline trimming cut 0 bases from V and 3 bases from J; bases unmatched to any gene: 8. This CDR3 spans 16 amino acids. The CDR3 spells CSARDHREAYYNEQFF. The CDR3 nucleotides are TGCAGTGCTAGAGATCACCGGGAGGCTTACTACAATGAGCAGTTCTTC.

This clonotype has at least ten counts. V usage is TRBV5-5 and J usage is TRBJ2-2; tentatively, D is TRBD2 (6 bases). CDR1 is SGHKS and CDR2 is YYEKEE in the germline V gene (reference sequence). V lost 2 bases, J lost 5 bases, and 13 bases lay in between. The CDR3 extends over 15 amino acids. CDR3 in DNA: TGTGCCAGCAGCTTCGTCGGGAGATATACCGGGGAGCTGTTTTTT. Protein product: CASSFVGRYTGELFF.

There are many counts of this clonotype. The chain couples TRBV28 to TRBJ1-2; TRBD1 matches 8 bases. The CDR3 spans 15 residues. Looked up from germline, CDR1 is MDHEN and CDR2 is SYDVKM. V lost 3 bases to trimming and J lost 4 bases; unmatched junction nucleotides: 7. The CDR3 region has the DNA TGTGCCAGCAGTTTTCAGGGGGCGCAGGTCTATGGCTACACCTTC. It yields the protein CASSFQGAQVYGYTF.